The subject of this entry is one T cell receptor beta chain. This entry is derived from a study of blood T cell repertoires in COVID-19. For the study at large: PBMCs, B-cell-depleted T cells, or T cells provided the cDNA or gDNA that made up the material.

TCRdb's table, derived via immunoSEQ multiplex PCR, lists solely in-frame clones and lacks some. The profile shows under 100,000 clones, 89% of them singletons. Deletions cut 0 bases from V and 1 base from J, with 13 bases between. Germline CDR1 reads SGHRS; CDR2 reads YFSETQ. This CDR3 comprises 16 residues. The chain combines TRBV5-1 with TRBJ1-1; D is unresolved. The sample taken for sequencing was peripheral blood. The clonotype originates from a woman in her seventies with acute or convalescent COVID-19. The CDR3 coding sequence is TGCGCCAGCAGCTTGGGGGCAGCGGCGAAGAACACTGAAGCTTTCTTT. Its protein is CASSLGAAAKNTEAFF.